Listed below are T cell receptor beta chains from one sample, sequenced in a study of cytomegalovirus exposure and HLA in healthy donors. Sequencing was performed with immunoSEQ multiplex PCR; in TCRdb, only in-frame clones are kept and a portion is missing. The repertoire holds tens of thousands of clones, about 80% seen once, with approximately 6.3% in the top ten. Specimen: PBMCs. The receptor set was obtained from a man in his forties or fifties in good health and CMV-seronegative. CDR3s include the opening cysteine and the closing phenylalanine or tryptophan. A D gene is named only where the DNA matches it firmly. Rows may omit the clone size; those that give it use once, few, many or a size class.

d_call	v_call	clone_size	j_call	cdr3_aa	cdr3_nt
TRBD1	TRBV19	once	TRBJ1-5	CASRQGLSNQPQHF	TGTGCCAGTAGACAGGGGTTGAGCAATCAGCCCCAGCATTTT
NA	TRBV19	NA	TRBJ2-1	CASRLVHEQFF	TGTGCCAGCAGACTAGTCCATGAGCAGTTCTTC
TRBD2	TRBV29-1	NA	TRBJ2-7	CSVVPSGSYEQYF	TGCAGCGTTGTCCCTAGCGGATCCTACGAGCAGTACTTC
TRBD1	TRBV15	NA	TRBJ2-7	CATSRDRTGGEQYF	TGTGCCACCAGCAGAGATAGGACAGGGGGCGAGCAGTACTTC
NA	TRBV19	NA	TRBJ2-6	CASSLDSTQASGANVLTF	TGTGCCAGTAGTTTAGACAGTACTCAGGCGTCTGGGGCCAACGTCCTGACTTTC
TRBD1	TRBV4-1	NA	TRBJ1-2	CASSQGETGNGYTF	TGCGCCAGCAGCCAAGGTGAGACAGGGAATGGCTACACCTTC
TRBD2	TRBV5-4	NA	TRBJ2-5	CASSLPSGGQTETQYF	TGTGCCAGCAGCTTGCCTAGCGGGGGACAGACGGAGACCCAGTACTTC
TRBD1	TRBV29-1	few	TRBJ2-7	CSVVVGPGQGTGEQYF	TGCAGCGTTGTTGTGGGACCGGGACAGGGGACCGGCGAGCAGTACTTC
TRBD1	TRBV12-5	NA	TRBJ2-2	CASGAGQGKTGELFF	TGTGCTAGTGGTGCGGGACAGGGAAAAACCGGGGAGCTGTTTTTT
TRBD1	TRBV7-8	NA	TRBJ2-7	CASSPEGQGAYEQYF	TGTGCCAGCAGCCCGGAGGGACAGGGGGCCTACGAGCAGTACTTC
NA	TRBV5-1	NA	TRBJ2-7	CASRPQGGPYEQYF	TGCGCCAGCAGGCCCCAGGGGGGACCCTACGAGCAGTACTTC
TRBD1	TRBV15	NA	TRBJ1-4	CATSRSDRYHEKLFF	TGTGCCACCAGCAGATCGGACAGGTACCATGAAAAACTGTTTTTT
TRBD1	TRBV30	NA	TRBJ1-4	CAWRGQGGFGEKLFF	TGTGCCTGGAGGGGACAGGGGGGTTTCGGAGAAAAACTGTTTTTT